The next 25 T cell receptor beta chains were all read from a single sample in a study of molecular identifiers for immune sequencing clone quantification. TCRdb processed the PCR reads anew with MiXCR; each CDR3 protein has one entry. The sample lists 600,000 to 650,000 distinct CDR3 sequences; around 20% were seen once. Material for sequencing was naive CD8+ T cells from blood, with Jurkat cell RNA spiked in. Specified subset: FACS-sorted CD8+CD4-CCR7+CD45RA+ naive T cells. These receptors were obtained from a human donor in good health. Some libraries in this study had Jurkat cell RNA spiked in.

This clonotype was counted at least ten times. This chain links TRBV30 with TRBJ1-4, with unresolved D. The CDR3 extends over 14 amino acids. Germline V gene sequence: CDR1 GTSNPN, CDR2 SVGIG (reference sequence). V was pared by 0 bases and J by 7 bases, with 12 bases between. The CDR3 spells CAWSVDSLSEKLFF. In DNA form, the CDR3 reads TGTGCCTGGAGTGTTGATTCTCTTTCTGAAAAACTGTTTTTT. Full variable domain (missing parts from reference TRBV30 and TRBJ1-4): SQTIHQWPATLVQPVGSPLSLECTVEGTSNPNLYWYRQAAGRGLQLLFYSVGIGQISSEVPQNLSASRPQDRQFILSSKKLLLSDSGFYLCAWSVDSLSEKLFFGSGTQLSVL.

This clonotype was detected many times. The J gene is TRBJ2-2, the V gene TRBV7-6, with 8 bases matching TRBD1. CDR1 SGHVS and CDR2 FNYEAQ come from the germline V gene. After removal of 6 bases from V and 8 bases from J, the junction contained 8 bases not matched to a gene. The CDR3 length is 14 residues. The CDR3 region has the DNA TGTGCCAGCAGGTTCGGACAGGGCGCGGGGGAGCTGTTTTTT. Protein sequence: CASRFGQGAGELFF.

This clonotype was counted ten times or more. This chain joins TRBV7-9 and TRBJ2-7; 9 positions agree with TRBD1. Losses at the gene ends were 5 bases for V and 4 bases for J; bases not matched to a gene: 12. Germline CDR1 reads SEHNR; CDR2 reads FQNEAQ (reference sequence). The length of the CDR3 is 16 residues. CDR3 bases: TGTGCCAGCAGCCCCCCGGAAGGACAGGGGCCTTACGAGCAGTACTTC. Encoded protein: CASSPPEGQGPYEQYF. Looking up the rest from reference TRBV7-9 and TRBJ2-7 gives the full variable domain: DTGVSQNPRHKITKRGQNVTFRCDPISEHNRLYWYRQTLGQGPEFLTYFQNEAQLEKSRLLSDRFSAERPKGSFSTLEIQRTEQGDSAMYLCASSPPEGQGPYEQYFGPGTRLTVT.

The rearrangement links TRBV3-1 to TRBJ1-4; D ambiguous. Germline CDR1 is LGHDT and CDR2 is YNNKEL (reference sequence). Trimming took off 4 bases at V and 0 bases at J, with 12 bases between the two ends. The CDR3 contains 16 residues. The CDR3 spells CASSPLWGSTNEKLFF. The CDR3 nucleotides read TGTGCCAGCAGCCCGCTCTGGGGATCAACTAATGAAAAACTGTTTTTT.

This clonotype was found many times. This chain joins TRBV6-5 and TRBJ2-5; D remains unclear. Trimming pared 5 bases from V and 7 bases from J, leaving 17 bases between. Per germline, CDR1 MNHEY and CDR2 SVGAGI. CDR3 length equals 14 residues. CDR3 nucleotides: TGTGCCAGCAGTCCTGAGGATCATAGGGTGACCCAGTACTTC. Its translation is CASSPEDHRVTQYF.

This clonotype was recorded once. The chain uses TRBV10-1 and TRBJ2-5; 9 bases fit TRBD2. V lost 10 bases, J lost 5 bases, and 11 bases stayed unmatched. This CDR3 has 14 amino acids. The germline V gene encodes CDR1 WNHNN and CDR2 SYGVQD (reference sequence). The CDR3 is CANNRGGARETQYF. The DNA for the CDR3 is TGCGCCAACAATCGCGGGGGGGCCCGGGAGACCCAGTACTTC.

The sample holds many counts of this clonotype. This sequence joins TRBV28 and TRBJ2-7; 8 bases match TRBD2. The V and J ends lost 11 bases and 0 bases, in that order; junction bases with no gene match: 3. From germline, CDR1 is MDHEN and CDR2 SYDVKM. The CDR3 spans 12 residues. The CDR3 protein is CAWGTSSYEQYF. The CDR3 DNA reads TGTGCCTGGGGGACTAGCTCCTACGAGCAGTACTTC.

Of note for this clonotype: An end of the junction differs from the germline gene, which may be a read error. J is TRBJ2-3 and V is TRBV18; TRBD1 is a possible D gene (5 bases). The CDR3 has 13 residues. CDR1 and CDR2 from the germline V gene are KGHSH and LQKENI. The CDR3 reads CASSPPGTGTQYF. CDR3 DNA sequence: TGTGCCAGCTCACCCCCAGGCACAGGTACGCAGTATTTT.

In this sample, this clonotype turned up many times. The DNA of the CDR3 is TGTGCCAGCTCACCATACTACCAGGGGGCAAAGAATGAAAAACTGTTTTTT. Protein product: CASSPYYQGAKNEKLFF. V gene TRBV18 combines with J gene TRBJ1-4; 8 bases are shared with TRBD1. The junction had 10 bases not matched to a gene; V was cut back by 2 bases and J by 5 bases. Germline V gives CDR1 KGHSH, CDR2 LQKENI. This CDR3 region has 17 residues.

At least ten counts were recorded for this clonotype. The V call is TRBV28, the J call TRBJ2-5; D gene ambiguous. The CDR3 extends over 13 amino acids. Per germline, CDR1 MDHEN and CDR2 SYDVKM. V was trimmed by 6 bases and J by 2 bases, leaving 10 bases between them. CDR3: CASRAPSQETQYF. The CDR3 nucleotides are TGTGCCAGCAGGGCCCCTTCACAAGAGACCCAGTACTTC.

This clonotype has a count of ten or more. This chain joins TRBV28 and TRBJ2-5, with 9 bases aligning to TRBD1. Germline CDR1 and CDR2: MDHEN and SYDVKM. V shed 3 bases and J 2 bases; nucleotides not matched to a gene: 10. The CDR3 runs to 17 residues. CDR3 loop: CASSFRGIGTGQETQYF. Written as DNA, the CDR3 is TGTGCCAGCAGTTTCCGAGGGATTGGGACAGGGCAAGAGACCCAGTACTTC.

In its sample, this clonotype was seen once. The chain joins TRBV7-9 to TRBJ2-3; D is perhaps TRBD1 or TRBD2 (5 bases each). Deletions cut 5 bases from V and 5 bases from J, with 11 bases between. This CDR3 is built from 13 residues. In germline, CDR1 is SEHNR, CDR2 FQNEAQ (reference sequence). As DNA, the CDR3 is TGTGCCAGCAGCGTCCGGGACGGAGATACGCAGTATTTT. It encodes CASSVRDGDTQYF.

This chain uses TRBV9 with TRBJ2-1; D is perhaps TRBD1 or TRBD2 (5 bases each). CDR1 is SGDLS and CDR2 is YYNGEE in the germline V gene. The CDR3 runs to 14 residues. Trimming took 0 bases from V and 7 from J, leaving 11 bases between them. The CDR3, as DNA: TGTGCCAGCAGCGTAGACGGGACCCCAAATGAGCAGTTCTTC. This encodes CASSVDGTPNEQFF.

In its sample, this clonotype was seen many times. The gene calls are TRBV5-6 and TRBJ1-1; D gene ambiguous. The CDR3 is 14 amino acids. CDR1 is SGHDT, CDR2 YYEEEE, per germline. Trimming took 0 bases from V and 6 from J, leaving 12 bases between them. CDR3 in DNA: TGTGCCAGCAGCTTGGGTCGACATTGGGCTGAAGCTTTCTTT. Residues: CASSLGRHWAEAFF.

This clonotype has a handful of counts. This rearrangement joins TRBV7-9 to TRBJ2-1; D is unresolved. The CDR3 sequence is 12 residues long. Germline CDR1 and CDR2: SEHNR and FQNEAQ (reference sequence). V lost 1 base to trimming and J lost 7 bases, with 5 bases between them. DNA for the CDR3: TGTGCCAGCAGCTTAGGTATGAATGAGCAGTTCTTC. Protein sequence: CASSLGMNEQFF.

This clonotype was found a few times. This may be a read error, as it is one base from a much larger clone. The rearrangement uses TRBV12-3 or TRBV12-4 and TRBJ1-5; TRBD1 is a possible D gene (5 bases). Trimming took off 5 bases at V and 2 bases at J, with 10 bases between the two ends. The CDR3 consists of 14 residues. The CDR3 DNA sequence: TGTGCCAGCAGTGGGGCTTCGGGCAATCAGCCCCAGCATTTT. This gives the protein CASSGASGNQPQHF.

With regard to this clonotype: This may be a read error: a much more frequent sequence differs by one nucleotide. This chain connects TRBV2 to TRBJ2-3; 8 bases agree with TRBD1. The CDR3 runs to 15 residues. The V segment lost 6 bases and the J segment 2 bases; nucleotides outside the gene matches: 7. The V gene's germline CDR1 is SNHLY and CDR2 FYNNEI. CDR3 residues: CASRRGQANTDTQYF. CDR3 in DNA: TGTGCCAGCAGACGGGGACAGGCAAACACAGATACGCAGTATTTT.

Only a few counts were recorded for this clonotype. V and J are TRBV15 and TRBJ2-2; 9 nucleotides align to TRBD1. The V gene's germline CDR1 is LNHNV and CDR2 YYDKDF (reference sequence). The CDR3 runs 15 residues. Unmatched junction bases numbered 6, after V lost 5 bases and J lost 5 bases. CDR3 bases: TGTGCCACCAGCGGGACAGGGACAGGGACCGGGGAGCTGTTTTTT. Encoded protein: CATSGTGTGTGELFF.

This chain connects TRBV11-3 to TRBJ2-1; 10 bases line up with TRBD2. The V gene end was trimmed by 0 bases and the J gene end by 3 bases; junction bases not matched to a gene: 2. This CDR3 spans 16 amino acids. CDR1 and CDR2 from the germline V gene are SGHNT and YENEEA. CDR3: CASSLETSGLYNEQFF. As DNA, the CDR3 is TGTGCCAGCAGCTTAGAGACTAGCGGGCTCTACAATGAGCAGTTCTTC.

This clonotype has just a few counts. It may be a read error: a sequence one base away is much more abundant. This chain connects TRBV12-3 or TRBV12-4 to TRBJ2-7, with TRBD1 identical over 9 bases. The CDR3 contains 14 residues. The CDR3 reads CASSFGTGPYGQYF. CDR3 nucleotide sequence: TGTGCCAGCAGCTTCGGGACAGGGCCCTACGGGCAGTACTTC.

Many counts were recorded for this clonotype. This chain links TRBV28 with TRBJ2-3; the match to TRBD2 covers 14 bases. The CDR3 loop spans 19 amino acids. Trimming took 4 bases from V and 1 from J; bases not matched to a gene: 10. Germline V lookup: CDR1 MDHEN, CDR2 SYDVKM. CDR3 region: CASSYRLAGGPGGTDTQYF. The CDR3 DNA reads as TGTGCCAGCAGTTACCGACTAGCGGGAGGGCCAGGGGGCACAGATACGCAGTATTTT.

This clonotype was counted ten times or more. The V call is TRBV16, the J call TRBJ2-5; 14 bases agree with TRBD2. The CDR3 has 15 amino acids. Per germline, CDR1 KGHSY and CDR2 FQNENV. Trimming removed 5 bases from V and 3 bases from J; junction bases left unmatched: 2. CDR3 DNA sequence: TGTGCCAGCAGCGTGGGACTAGCGGGGGAAGAGACCCAGTACTTC. Encoded protein: CASSVGLAGEETQYF. Full variable domain (outside the CDR3, taken from reference TRBV16 and TRBJ2-5): GEEVAQTPKHLVRGEGQKAKLYCAPIKGHSYVFWYQQVLKNEFKFLISFQNENVFDETGMPKERFSAKCLPNSPCSLEIQATKLEDSAVYFCASSVGLAGEETQYFGPGTRLLVL.

The chain couples TRBV6-2 or TRBV6-3 to TRBJ2-2; 8 nucleotides match TRBD1. Germline V gives CDR1 MNHEY, CDR2 SVGEGT. V lost 2 bases to trimming and J lost 0 bases; unmatched junction nucleotides: 8. The CDR3 covers 18 residues. The CDR3 loop reads CASSYDYRGVTNTGELFF. In nucleotides, the CDR3 is TGTGCCAGCAGTTACGATTACAGGGGGGTAACGAACACCGGGGAGCTGTTTTTT.

This clonotype has a count of ten or more. This chain uses TRBV25-1 with TRBJ1-5; D is ambiguous. The CDR3 is 15 amino acids. The V end lost 2 bases, the J end lost 7 bases, and 15 bases lay between the germline ends. Germline CDR1 reads MGHDK; CDR2 reads SYGVNS. The CDR3 reads CASSEPGTEGQPQHF. CDR3 nucleotide sequence: TGTGCCAGCAGTGAACCGGGAACCGAGGGACAGCCCCAGCATTTT.

This clonotype was detected many times. The chain carries TRBV9 and TRBJ1-6, with 9 positions matching TRBD1. This CDR3 has 14 residues. The germline gives CDR1 SGDLS, CDR2 YYNGEE. Trimming removed 3 bases from V and 7 bases from J; junction bases left unmatched: 2. The CDR3 loop is CASSADRGNSPLHF. Here the CDR3 DNA reads TGTGCCAGCAGCGCTGACAGGGGGAATTCACCCCTCCACTTT.